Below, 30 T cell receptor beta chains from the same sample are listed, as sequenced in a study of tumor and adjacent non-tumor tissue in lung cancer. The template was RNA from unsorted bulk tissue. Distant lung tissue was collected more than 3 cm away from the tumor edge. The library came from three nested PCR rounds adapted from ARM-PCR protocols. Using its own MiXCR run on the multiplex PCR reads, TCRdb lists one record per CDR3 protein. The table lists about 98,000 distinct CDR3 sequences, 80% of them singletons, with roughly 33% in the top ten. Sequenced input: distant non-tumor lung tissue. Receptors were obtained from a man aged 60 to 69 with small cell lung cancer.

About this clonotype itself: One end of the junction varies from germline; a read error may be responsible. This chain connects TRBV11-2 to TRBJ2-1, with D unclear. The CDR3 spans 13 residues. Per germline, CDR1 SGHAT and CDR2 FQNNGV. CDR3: CANSFQSLVEQIF. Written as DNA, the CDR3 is TGTGCCAACAGCTTCCAGTCACTCGTGGAGCAGATCTTC.

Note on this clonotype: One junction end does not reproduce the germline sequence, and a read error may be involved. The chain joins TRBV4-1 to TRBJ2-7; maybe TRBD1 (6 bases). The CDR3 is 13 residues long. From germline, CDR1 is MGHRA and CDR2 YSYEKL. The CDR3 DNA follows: TGCGCCAGCAGTTTCGACAGGCTCTACGACCAGCACTTC. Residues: CASSFDRLYDQHF.

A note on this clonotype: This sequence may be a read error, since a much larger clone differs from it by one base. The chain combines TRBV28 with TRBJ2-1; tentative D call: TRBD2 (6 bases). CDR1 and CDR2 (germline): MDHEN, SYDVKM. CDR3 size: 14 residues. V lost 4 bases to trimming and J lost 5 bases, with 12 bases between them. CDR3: CASSWVTRNNEQFF. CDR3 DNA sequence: TGTGCCAGCAGTTGGGTGACTAGGAACAATGAGCAGTTCTTC.

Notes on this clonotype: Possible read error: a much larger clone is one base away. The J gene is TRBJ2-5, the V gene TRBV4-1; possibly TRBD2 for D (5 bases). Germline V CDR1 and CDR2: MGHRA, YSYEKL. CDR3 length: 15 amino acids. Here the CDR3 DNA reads TGCGCCAGCAGCCAAGGAGTGAGTGGATGGGAGACCCGGTACTTC. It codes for CASSQGVSGWETRYF.

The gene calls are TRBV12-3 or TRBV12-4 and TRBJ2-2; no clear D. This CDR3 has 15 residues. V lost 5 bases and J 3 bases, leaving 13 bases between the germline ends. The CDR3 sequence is CASSISGRDTGELFF. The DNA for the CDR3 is TGTGCCAGCAGTATCTCTGGAAGAGACACCGGGGAGCTGTTTTTT.

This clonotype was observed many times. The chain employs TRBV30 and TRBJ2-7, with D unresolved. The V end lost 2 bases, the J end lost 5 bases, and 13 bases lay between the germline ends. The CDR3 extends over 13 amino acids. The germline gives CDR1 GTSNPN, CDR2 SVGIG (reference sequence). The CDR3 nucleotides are TGTGCCTGGAGTAGGGCTCACGTAGACGAGCAGTACGTC. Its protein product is CAWSRAHVDEQYV.

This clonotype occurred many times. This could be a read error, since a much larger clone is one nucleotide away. CDR3 DNA: TGCACCAGCAGCCAAGTACAGTCCTCCTACGAGCAGTACTTC. This translates into CTSSQVQSSYEQYF. This chain joins TRBV4-1 and TRBJ2-7; the D is unclear. Germline CDR1 MGHRA, CDR2 YSYEKL. There are 14 residues in the CDR3.

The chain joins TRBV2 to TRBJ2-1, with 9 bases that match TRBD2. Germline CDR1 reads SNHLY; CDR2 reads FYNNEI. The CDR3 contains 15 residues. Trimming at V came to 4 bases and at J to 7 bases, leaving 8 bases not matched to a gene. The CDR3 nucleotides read TGTGCCAGCAGTGTTCCTAGCGGGATGGGGAATGAGCAGTTCTTC. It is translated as CASSVPSGMGNEQFF.

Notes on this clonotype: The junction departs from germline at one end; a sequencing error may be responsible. This CDR3 is CASSVNIEAFF. CDR3 DNA: TGTGCCAGCAGTGTTAACATTGAAGCTTTCTTT. The V and J genes are TRBV12-3 or TRBV12-4 and TRBJ1-1; D gene ambiguous. The CDR3 is 11 residues long.

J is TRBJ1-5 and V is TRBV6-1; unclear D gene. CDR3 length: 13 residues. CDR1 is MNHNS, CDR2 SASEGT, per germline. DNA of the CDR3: TGTGCTAGTGGGATAGGTTGGAATCAGCCCCAGCATTTT. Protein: CASGIGWNQPQHF.

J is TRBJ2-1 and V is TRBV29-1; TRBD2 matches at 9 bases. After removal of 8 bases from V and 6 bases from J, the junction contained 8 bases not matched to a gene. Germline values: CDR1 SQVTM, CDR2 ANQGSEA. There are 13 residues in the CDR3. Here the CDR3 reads CSLHGLACNEQFF. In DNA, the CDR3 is TGCAGCCTCCACGGACTAGCGTGCAATGAGCAGTTCTTC.

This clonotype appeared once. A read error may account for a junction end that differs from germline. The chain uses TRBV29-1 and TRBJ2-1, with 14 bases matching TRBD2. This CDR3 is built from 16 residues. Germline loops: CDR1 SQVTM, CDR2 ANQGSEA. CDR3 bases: TGCAGCGCGGGACTAGCGGGAGTTGAGTCCTACAGTGAGCAGTTCTTC. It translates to CSAGLAGVESYSEQFF.

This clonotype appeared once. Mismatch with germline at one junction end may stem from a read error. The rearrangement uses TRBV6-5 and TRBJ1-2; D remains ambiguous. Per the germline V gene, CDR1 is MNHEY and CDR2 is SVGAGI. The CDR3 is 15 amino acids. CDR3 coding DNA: TGTGCCAGTAGTTACAATGGCGGCAAGGCCTATAGCTACACCTTC. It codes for CASSYNGGKAYSYTF.

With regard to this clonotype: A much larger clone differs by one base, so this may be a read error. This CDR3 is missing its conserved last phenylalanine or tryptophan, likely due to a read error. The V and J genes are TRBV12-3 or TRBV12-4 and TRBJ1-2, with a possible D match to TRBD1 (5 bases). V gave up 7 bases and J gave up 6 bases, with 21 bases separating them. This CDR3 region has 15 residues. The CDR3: CASTTTDHSNDGYTL. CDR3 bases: TGTGCCAGCACAACGACAGACCATTCGAACGATGGCTACACCCTC.

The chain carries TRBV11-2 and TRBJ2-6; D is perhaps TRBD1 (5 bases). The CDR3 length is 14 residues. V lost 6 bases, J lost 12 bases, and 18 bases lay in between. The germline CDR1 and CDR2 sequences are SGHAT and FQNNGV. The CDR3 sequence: CASSPISGAVVLTF. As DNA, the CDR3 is TGTGCCAGCAGTCCTATCTCTGGGGCGGTCGTCCTGACTTTC. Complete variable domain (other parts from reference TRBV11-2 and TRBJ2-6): EAGVAQSPRYKIIEKRQSVAFWCNPISGHATLYWYQQILGQGPKLLIQFQNNGVVDDSQLPKDRFSAERLKGVDSTLKIQPAKLEDSAVYLCASSPISGAVVLTFGAGSRLTVL.

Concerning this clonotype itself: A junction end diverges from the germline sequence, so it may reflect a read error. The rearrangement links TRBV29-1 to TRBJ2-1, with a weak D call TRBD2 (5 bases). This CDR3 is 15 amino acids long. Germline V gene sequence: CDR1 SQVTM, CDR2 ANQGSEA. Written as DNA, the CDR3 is TGCAGAGGAGCCCCGTTGCCGGGGTATTACAAAGAGCAGTTCTTC. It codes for CRGAPLPGYYKEQFF.

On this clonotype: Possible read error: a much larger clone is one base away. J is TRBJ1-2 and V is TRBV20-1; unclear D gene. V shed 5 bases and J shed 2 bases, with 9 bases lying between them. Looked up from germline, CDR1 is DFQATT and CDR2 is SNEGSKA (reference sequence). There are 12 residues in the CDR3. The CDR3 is CSAYPENYGYTF. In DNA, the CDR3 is TGCAGTGCTTACCCGGAAAACTATGGCTACACCTTC.

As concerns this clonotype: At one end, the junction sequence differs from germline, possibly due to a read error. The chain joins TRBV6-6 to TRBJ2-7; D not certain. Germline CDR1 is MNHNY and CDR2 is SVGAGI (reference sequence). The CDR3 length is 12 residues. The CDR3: CVSSPVHDEQYF. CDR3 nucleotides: TGTGTCAGCAGTCCGGTACATGACGAACAGTACTTC.

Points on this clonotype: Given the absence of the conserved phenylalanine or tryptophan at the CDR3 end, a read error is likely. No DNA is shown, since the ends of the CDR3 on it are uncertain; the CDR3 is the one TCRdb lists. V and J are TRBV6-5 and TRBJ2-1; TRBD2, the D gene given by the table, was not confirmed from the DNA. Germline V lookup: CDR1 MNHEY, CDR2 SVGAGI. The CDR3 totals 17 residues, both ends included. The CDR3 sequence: CARSYSIWGLADNEQLL.

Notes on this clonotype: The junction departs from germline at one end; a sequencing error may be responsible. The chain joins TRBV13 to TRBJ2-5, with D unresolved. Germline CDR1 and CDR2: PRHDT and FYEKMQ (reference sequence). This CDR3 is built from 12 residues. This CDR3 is CASILWRETQYF. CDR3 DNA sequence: TGTGCCAGCATCTTATGGAGAGAGACCCAGTATTTC.

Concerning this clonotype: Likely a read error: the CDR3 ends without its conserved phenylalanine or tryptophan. This CDR3 is CASSLGTGSYKEQFI. The CDR3 bases are TGCGCCAGCAGCTTAGGGACAGGGTCCTACAAAGAGCAGTTCATC. The chain has TRBV5-1 and TRBJ2-1, with 9 positions matching TRBD1. From germline, CDR1 is SGHRS and CDR2 YFSETQ. The CDR3 contains 15 residues.

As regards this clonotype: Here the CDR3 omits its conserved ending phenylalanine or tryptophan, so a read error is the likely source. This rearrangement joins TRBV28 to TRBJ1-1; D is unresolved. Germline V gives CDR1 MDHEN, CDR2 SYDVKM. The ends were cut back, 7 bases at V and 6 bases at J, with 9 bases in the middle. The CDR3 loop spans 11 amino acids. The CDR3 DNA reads TGTGCCAGCACTTCTTTCGCTGAAGCTTTCATT. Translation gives CASTSFAEAFI.

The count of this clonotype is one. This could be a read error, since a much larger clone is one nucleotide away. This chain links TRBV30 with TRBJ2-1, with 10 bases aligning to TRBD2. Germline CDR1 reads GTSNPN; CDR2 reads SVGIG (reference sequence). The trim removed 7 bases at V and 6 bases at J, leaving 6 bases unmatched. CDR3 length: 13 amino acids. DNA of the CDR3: TGTGCCTCTAAGCGGGAGGGCAGCAATGAGCAGTTCTTC. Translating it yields CASKREGSNEQFF.

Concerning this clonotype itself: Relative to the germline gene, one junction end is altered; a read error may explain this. CDR3 nucleotides: TGTGCCAGCAGGCCCTCTTCCGGGGGGACAGATAAGCAGTATTTT. It specifies CASRPSSGGTDKQYF. This rearrangement joins TRBV11-3 to TRBJ2-3, with D possibly called TRBD1 or TRBD2 (7 bases each). CDR1 and CDR2 (germline): SGHNT, YENEEA. There are 15 residues in the CDR3.

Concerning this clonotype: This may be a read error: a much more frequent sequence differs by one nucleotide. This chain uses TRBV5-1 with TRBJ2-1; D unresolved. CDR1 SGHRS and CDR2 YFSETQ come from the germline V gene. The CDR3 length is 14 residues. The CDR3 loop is CASGFSIANNEQFF. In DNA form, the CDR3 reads TGCGCCAGCGGCTTTTCGATAGCAAACAATGAGCAGTTCTTC.

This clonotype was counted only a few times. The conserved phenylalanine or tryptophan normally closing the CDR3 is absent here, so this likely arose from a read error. In DNA form, the CDR3 reads TGCAGCGGGGGACAGGGACAAGTGGGCTCTGATGCTTTCTCT. This codes for CSGGQGQVGSDAFS. The chain employs TRBV29-1 and TRBJ1-1; the match to TRBD1 covers 9 bases. This CDR3 is 14 amino acids long. CDR1 and CDR2 from the germline V gene are SQVTM and ANQGSEA.

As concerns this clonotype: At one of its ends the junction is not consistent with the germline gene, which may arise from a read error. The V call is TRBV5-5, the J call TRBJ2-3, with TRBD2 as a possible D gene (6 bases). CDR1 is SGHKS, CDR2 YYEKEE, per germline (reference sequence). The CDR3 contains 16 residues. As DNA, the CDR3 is TGTGCCAGCAGCTTGGAGCTAGAGGGAGGTCGGGATACGCAGAATTTT. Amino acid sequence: CASSLELEGGRDTQNF.

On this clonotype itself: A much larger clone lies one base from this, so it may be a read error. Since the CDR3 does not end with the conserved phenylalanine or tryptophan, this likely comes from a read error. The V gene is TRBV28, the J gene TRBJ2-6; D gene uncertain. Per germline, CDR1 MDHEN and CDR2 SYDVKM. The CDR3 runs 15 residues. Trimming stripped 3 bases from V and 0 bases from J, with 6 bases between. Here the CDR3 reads CASSFWDSGANVLTS. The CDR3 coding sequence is TGTGCCAGCAGTTTTTGGGACTCTGGGGCCAACGTCCTGACTTCC.

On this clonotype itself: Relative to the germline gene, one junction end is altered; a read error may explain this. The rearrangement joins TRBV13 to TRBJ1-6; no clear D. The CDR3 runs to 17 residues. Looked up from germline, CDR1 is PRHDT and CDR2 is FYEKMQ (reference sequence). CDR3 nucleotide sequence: TGTGCCAGCGGCCAAAACGACCGAAGCTCCTGTAATTCACCCCTCCACTTT. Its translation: CASGQNDRSSCNSPLHF.

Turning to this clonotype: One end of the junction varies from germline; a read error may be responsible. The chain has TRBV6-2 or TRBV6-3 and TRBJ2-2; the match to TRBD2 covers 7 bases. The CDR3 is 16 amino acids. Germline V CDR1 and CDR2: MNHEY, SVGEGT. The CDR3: CATTSSGRPNTRELFF. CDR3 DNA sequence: TGCGCCACCACCTCTAGCGGCCGTCCGAACACCAGGGAGCTGTTTTTT.